This T cell receptor beta chain was recorded in a study of spatial heterogeneity in lung cancer. The wider study: Alpha-chain sequences were consistently detected in smaller numbers than beta-chain sequences.

Trimming shortened V by 0 bases and J by 7 bases, and 12 bases separated the two germline ends. Looked up from germline, CDR1 is SGHVS and CDR2 is FQNEAQ. The CDR3 has 15 residues. Turning to this clonotype: As yet, its antigen is unknown.

All TCR cDNA molecules were individually tagged with a unique molecular identifier. TCRdb ran MiXCR on the 5' RACE reads and lists one entry per CDR3 protein. Of tens of thousands of distinct CDR3 sequences in the sample, around 7.5% are singletons; the top ten hold under 30%. The time point denotes: sample taken at primary tumor resection. Unsorted whole RNA from tumor, nontumor lung or frozen PBMC underwent sequencing. The donor population consisted of just over 70 patients with untreated, early-stage non-small cell lung cancer. Study-wide results and caveats: At tumor resection, ubiquitous expanded TCRs were detected in blood more often than later.

The receptor was derived from a male donor with early-stage non-small cell lung cancer. Specimen: PBMCs, collected at surgery. This chain links TRBV7-8 with TRBJ2-2; D is perhaps TRBD2 (5 bases). The DNA of the CDR3 is TGTGCCAGCAGCTTAGCCGGGGTTAGGAGCGGGGAGCTGTTTTTT. As protein: CASSLAGVRSGELFF.